The present TCR beta chain was sequenced within a study of T cells in tuberculosis (dated by TCRdb to the late 2010s). For the study in its entirety: To characterize T cells specific for the mycobacterial lipid antigen glucose monomycolate (GMM), the study used CD1B tetramers together with high-throughput TCR immunosequencing. PBMC from patients with active tuberculosis were archived either before the start of standard anti-tuberculosis treatment or within 7 days of starting that treatment. IGRA-negative adolescents, IGRA-positive adolescents with latent tuberculosis and adults with active tuberculosis, about 9 per group, were compared in a South African clinical cohort. Broad study findings and their caveats: Smaller mean NN-distances to GMM-specific TCRs were observed in active tuberculosis TCR-alpha repertoires than in IGRA-negative controls, suggesting clonal expansion of GMM-specific TCRs. Using GEM motif frequencies, a classifier achieved under 75% accuracy, whereas a classifier built on the diverse GMM-specific repertoire got to roughly 87% accuracy (AUROC roughly 0.9). Smaller NN-distances were partly driven by shorter CDR3-alpha lengths in active tuberculosis patients, and statistical significance was not reached for the TCR-beta difference. Clinical samples were selected based on which cryopreserved specimens were available, and the active tuberculosis cases were adults whereas the controls were adolescents.

Based on the germline V gene, the CDR1 and CDR2 sequences are KGHSH and LQKENI. V is shortened by 3 bases, J by 4 bases, and the region joining them spans 12 bases. Spanning cysteine to phenylalanine, the CDR3 consists of 14 amino acids. Only the CDR3 DNA stays, 42 bases, in frame from base 1. Per the publication, the time point label means: new active TB diagnosis, blood taken before or within 7 days of starting treatment. The active tuberculosis patients were newly diagnosed, HIV-seronegative South African adults aged 18 years or older. Confirmation of active tuberculosis was obtained by positive sputum smear microscopy and/or positive M. tuberculosis culture. Immunosequencing was performed on unsorted cryopreserved PBMC and covered 100,000 or so T cells per clinical donor on average. The immunoSEQ multiplex PCR assay was used to generate TCR libraries, with TCR-beta and/or TCR-alpha/delta assays applied to each sample. Amplified TCR libraries were sequenced on the Illumina high-throughput platform. As for the authors' bioinformatics: Clustering and dimensionality reduction were performed using pairwise TCRdist distances among GMM-specific receptors from ex vivo sorted or in vitro expanded T cells. The score assigned to each clinical repertoire was mean NN-distance, meaning the average TCRdist to the nearest 10% of tetramer-positive reference sequences. GEM TCR motif frequency was computed as the fraction of unique TCRs matching known GEM sequences by V/J usage and CDR3 length. Active tuberculosis was classified by linear discriminant analysis with leave-one-out cross-validation, implemented in scikit-learn. Here the immuneACCESS table is served through TCRdb, limited to in-frame sequences with V and J called. Missing clones are a known gap in these copies; in checked studies unresolved V genes cover under half, and the rest lacks a known reason. V, J and clone size are taken as reported in that table, and D and trimming were inferred from the DNA itself. In this sample the table shows tens of thousands of clones, around 90% of which occur a single time. The ten largest account for around 7% of the sample.

As concerns this clone: Its antigen remains undetermined. No much larger clone is present one base from it, and per-base qualities are unavailable.

This receptor was taken from an adult with tuberculosis. The rearrangement combines TRBV18 with TRBJ1-1, with the identity of the D gene unclear. The input for sequencing was PBMCs, taken at tuberculosis diagnosis. The DNA sequence is TGTGCCAGCTCACCCTCCTCGGGGTCCACTGAAGCTTTCTTT. The resulting protein is CASSPSSGSTEAFF.